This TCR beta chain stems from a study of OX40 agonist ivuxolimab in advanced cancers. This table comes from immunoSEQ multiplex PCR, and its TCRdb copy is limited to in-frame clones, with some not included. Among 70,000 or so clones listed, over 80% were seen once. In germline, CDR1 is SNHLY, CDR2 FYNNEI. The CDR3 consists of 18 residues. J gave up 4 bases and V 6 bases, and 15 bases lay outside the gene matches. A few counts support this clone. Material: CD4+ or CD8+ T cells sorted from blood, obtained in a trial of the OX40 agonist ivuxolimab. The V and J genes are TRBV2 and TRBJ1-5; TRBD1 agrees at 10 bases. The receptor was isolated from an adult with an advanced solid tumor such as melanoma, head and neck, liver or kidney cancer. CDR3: CASRGWGQGPMGNQPQHF. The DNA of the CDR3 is TGTGCCAGCAGGGGATGGGGACAGGGGCCTATGGGGAATCAGCCCCAGCATTTT.